The rows below give T cell receptor beta chains drawn from one sample of a study of blood T cell repertoires in COVID-19. Repertoires were generated with immunoSEQ multiplex PCR, while TCRdb's copy carries only in-frame clones and drops some. The sample shows some 120,000 clones, about nine tenths of them seen only once. The sample consisted of peripheral blood. Receptor source: a man between 50 and 59 years old with active COVID-19. Each CDR3 is given with its conserved first and last residue. A D gene is named only where the DNA matches it firmly. Expanded clones get a size class; other rows say once, few or many, or leave the size out.

.	.	TRBJ1-4	TRBV29-1	CSVGGNEKLFF	TGCAGCGTTGGAGGTAATGAAAAACTGTTTTTT
.	.	TRBJ1-2	TRBV3-1/TRBV3-2	CASSLLAQNYGYTF	TGTGCCAGCAGCTTATTGGCACAGAACTATGGCTACACCTTC
.	TRBD2	TRBJ2-1	TRBV19	CASQRGPHNEQFF	TGTGCCAGCCAGCGGGGCCCTCACAATGAGCAGTTCTTC
.	TRBD2	TRBJ2-5	TRBV2	CASRGTGTSRLSETQYF	TGTGCCAGCAGAGGCACCGGGACTAGCAGACTCTCGGAGACCCAGTACTTC
.	.	TRBJ2-3	TRBV11-3	CASSLEGSSTDTQYF	TGTGCCAGCAGCCTGGAGGGCAGTAGCACAGATACGCAGTATTTT
.	TRBD2	TRBJ2-1	TRBV5-1	CASSLVGGLAGVFEEQFF	TGCGCCAGCAGCTTGGTCGGAGGACTAGCGGGGGTGTTCGAGGAGCAGTTCTTC
.	.	TRBJ2-3	TRBV5-5	CASSLGRGTQYF	TGTGCCAGCAGCTTGGGCCGAGGCACGCAGTATTTT
.	.	TRBJ2-5	TRBV6-6	CASIPDGRRTQYF	TGTGCCAGCATTCCCGACGGGAGAAGGACCCAGTACTTC
.	TRBD2	TRBJ2-7	TRBV7-9	CASSPILAGPYEQYF	TGTGCCAGCAGCCCTATACTAGCGGGGCCCTACGAGCAGTACTTC
few	.	TRBJ1-6	TRBV6-5	CASSYSRGTPLHF	TGTGCCAGCAGTTACTCTCGCGGAACACCCCTCCACTTT
once	TRBD1	TRBJ2-7	TRBV19	CASSIGGQGDGYEQYF	TGTGCCAGTAGTATCGGTGGACAGGGGGACGGCTACGAGCAGTACTTC
.	.	TRBJ1-2	TRBV27	CASTGDGRYGYTF	TGTGCCAGCACAGGGGACGGACGGTATGGCTACACCTTC
.	TRBD2	TRBJ2-3	TRBV6-5	CASSYSASGGANTQYF	TGTGCCAGCAGTTACTCCGCTAGCGGGGGGGCAAATACGCAGTATTTT
.	TRBD1	TRBJ1-1	TRBV7-8	CASSPRGRGDTEAFF	TGTGCCAGCAGCCCAAGGGGGCGCGGGGACACTGAAGCTTTCTTT
.	TRBD1	TRBJ2-6	TRBV7-2	CASSLVGTGSSGANVLTF	TGTGCCAGCAGCTTAGTTGGGACAGGGTCGTCTGGGGCCAACGTCCTGACTTTC
.	TRBD1	TRBJ2-2	TRBV5-1	CASNRGTNTGELFF	TGCGCCAGCAACAGGGGAACGAACACCGGGGAGCTGTTTTTT
.	.	TRBJ1-6	TRBV4-1	CASSQEPRFADSPLHF	TGCGCCAGCAGCCAAGAGCCTAGATTCGCAGATTCACCCCTCCACTTT
.	TRBD2	TRBJ2-5	TRBV29-1	CSGMSGTSTLETQYF	TGCAGCGGCATGTCTGGGACTAGCACATTAGAGACCCAGTACTTC
few	.	TRBJ1-2	TRBV11-1	CASSLVGGIEDGYTF	TGTGCCAGCAGCTTAGTGGGAGGGATTGAGGATGGCTACACCTTC
.	.	TRBJ1-2	TRBV14	CASSQTNSPRPYGYTF	TGTGCCAGCAGCCAAACCAACAGCCCCCGACCCTATGGCTACACCTTC